This TCR beta chain was retrieved from a study of beta chain features in type 1 diabetes. The ends lost 3 bases at V and 9 bases at J; junction bases unmatched: 7. The germline V gene has CDR1 SEHNR and CDR2 FQNEAQ (reference sequence). This CDR3 region has 14 residues. Every donor had blood drawn once into heparin, approximately 0.11 L on average. In regard to this clone: The antigen is undetermined.

Points from the study as a whole: Type 1 diabetes patients had moderately but significantly shorter TCRB CDR3s in all four CD4+ subsets.

Expressed TCRB transcripts were sequenced after all isolated RNA was converted to cDNA. The table came from immunoSEQ multiplex PCR; TCRdb's copy has only in-frame clones and leaves some out. The sample consists of roughly 100,000 clones, 28% of them appearing once. V and J are TRBV7-9 and TRBJ2-1, with 8 bases matching TRBD2. The clonotype comes from a young woman with type 1 diabetes. Sequencing was performed on central memory CD4+ T cells from blood. CDR3 sequence reads: CASSFSGNRREQFF. As DNA, the CDR3 is TGTGCCAGCAGCTTTAGCGGGAATCGTCGTGAGCAGTTCTTC.